This TCR beta chain is from a study of human T cells and chemical hapten exposure. The wider study: Skin on the upper inner arm, roughly 2 cm by roughly 2 cm in size, was sensitized with 2% DPC.

Germline lookup yields CDR1 LGHDT and CDR2 YNNKEL (reference sequence). V lost 5 bases to trimming and J lost 5 bases, with 9 bases between them. There are 12 residues in the CDR3. Time point described: patch test 1, 2 weeks after DPC sensitization. Treatment here: therapeutic diphenylcyclopropenone sensitization with weekly scalp DPC. Each CDR3 protein gets one entry after TCRdb re-called the RACE reads with MiXCR. In the table there are 180,000 or so distinct CDR3 sequences, 14% of which are singletons. The clonotype originates from a woman in her twenties or thirties with alopecia areata. Some clones in this sample may be carry-over from other donors' samples. The material was whole blood, obtained in connection with sensitization to the hapten diphenylcyclopropenone (DPC). The rearrangement joins TRBV3-1 to TRBJ1-1, with D perhaps TRBD1 (5 bases). The CDR3 spells CASSWGVTEAFF. The DNA of the CDR3 is TGTGCCAGCAGCTGGGGGGTTACTGAAGCTTTCTTT.